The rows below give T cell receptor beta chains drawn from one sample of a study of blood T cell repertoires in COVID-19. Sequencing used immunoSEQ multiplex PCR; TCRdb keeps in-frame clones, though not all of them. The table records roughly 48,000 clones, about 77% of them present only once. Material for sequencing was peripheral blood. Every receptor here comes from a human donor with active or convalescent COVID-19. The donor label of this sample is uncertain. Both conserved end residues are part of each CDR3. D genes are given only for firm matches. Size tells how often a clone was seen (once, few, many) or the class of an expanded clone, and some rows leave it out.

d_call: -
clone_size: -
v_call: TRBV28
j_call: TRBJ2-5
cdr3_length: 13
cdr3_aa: CASRTRVGETQYF
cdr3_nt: TGTGCCAGCAGGACCAGGGTGGGAGAGACCCAGTACTTC

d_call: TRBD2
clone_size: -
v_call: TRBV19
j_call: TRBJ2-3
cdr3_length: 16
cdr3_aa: CASSRTSGSSTDTQYF
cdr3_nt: TGTGCCAGTTCCCGGACTAGCGGGTCTAGCACAGATACGCAGTATTTT

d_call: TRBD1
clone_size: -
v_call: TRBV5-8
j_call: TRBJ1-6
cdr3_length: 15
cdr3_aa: CASSLSQGAGSPLHF
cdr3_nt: TGTGCCAGCAGCTTGTCACAGGGGGCAGGTTCACCCCTCCACTTT

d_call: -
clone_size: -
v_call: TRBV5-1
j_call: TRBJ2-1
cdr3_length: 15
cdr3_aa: CASSLSGSSYNEQFF
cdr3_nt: TGCGCCAGCAGCTTGTCCGGGAGCTCCTACAATGAGCAGTTCTTC

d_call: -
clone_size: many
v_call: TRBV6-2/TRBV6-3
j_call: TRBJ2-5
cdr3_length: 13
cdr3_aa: CASSVASRETQYF
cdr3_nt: TGTGCCAGCAGTGTAGCCAGCCGGGAGACCCAGTACTTC

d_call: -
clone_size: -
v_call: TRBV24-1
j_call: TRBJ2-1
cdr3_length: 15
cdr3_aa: CATSGGSTPRGEQFF
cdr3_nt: TGTGCCACCAGTGGGGGATCAACCCCAAGGGGTGAGCAGTTCTTC

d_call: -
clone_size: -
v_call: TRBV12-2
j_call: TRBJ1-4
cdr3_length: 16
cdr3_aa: CASRLMSDREVEKLFF
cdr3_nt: TGTGCAAGTCGCTTGATGTCGGACAGGGAGGTTGAAAAACTGTTTTTT

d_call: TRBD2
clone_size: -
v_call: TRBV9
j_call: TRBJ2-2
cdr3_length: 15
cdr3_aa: CASSVASSGPPKLFF
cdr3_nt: TGTGCCAGCAGCGTAGCCTCTAGCGGCCCGCCGAAGCTGTTTTTT

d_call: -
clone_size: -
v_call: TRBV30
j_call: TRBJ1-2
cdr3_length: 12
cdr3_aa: CAWSRQGYGYTF
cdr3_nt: TGTGCCTGGAGTCGGCAGGGGTATGGCTACACCTTC

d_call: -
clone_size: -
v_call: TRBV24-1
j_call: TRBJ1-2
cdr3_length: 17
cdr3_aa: CATSGPFFDGANYGYTF
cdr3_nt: TGTGCCACCAGTGGGCCTTTCTTCGACGGAGCTAACTATGGCTACACCTTC

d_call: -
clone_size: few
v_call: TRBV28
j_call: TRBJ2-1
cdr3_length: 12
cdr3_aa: CASSFRVGGQFF
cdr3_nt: TGTGCCAGCAGTTTTCGGGTAGGTGGGCAGTTCTTC

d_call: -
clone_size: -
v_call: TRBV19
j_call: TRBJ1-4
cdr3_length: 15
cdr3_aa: CASTLAGVTNEKLFF
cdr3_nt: TGTGCCAGTACGCTCGCCGGGGTAACTAATGAAAAACTGTTTTTT

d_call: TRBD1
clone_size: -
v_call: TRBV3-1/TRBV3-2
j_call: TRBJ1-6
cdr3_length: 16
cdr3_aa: CASSQELTGQGAPVHF
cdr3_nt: TGTGCCAGCAGCCAAGAACTAACGGGACAGGGGGCCCCCGTCCACTTT

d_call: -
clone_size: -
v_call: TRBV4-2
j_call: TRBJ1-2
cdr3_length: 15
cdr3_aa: CASSQDQQDHVGYTF
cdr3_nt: TGTGCCAGCAGCCAAGATCAACAGGATCACGTTGGCTACACCTTC

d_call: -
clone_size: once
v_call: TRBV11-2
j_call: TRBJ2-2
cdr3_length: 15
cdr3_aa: CASSFAGANTGELFF
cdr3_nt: TGTGCCAGCAGCTTTGCGGGTGCGAACACCGGGGAGCTGTTTTTT

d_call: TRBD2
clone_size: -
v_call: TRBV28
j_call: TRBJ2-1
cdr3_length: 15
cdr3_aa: CASATGTSGYNEQFF
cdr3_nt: TGTGCCAGCGCTACCGGGACTAGCGGTTACAATGAGCAGTTCTTC

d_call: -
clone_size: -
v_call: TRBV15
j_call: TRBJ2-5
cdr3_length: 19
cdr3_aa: CATSRDFWMVEAEQETQYF
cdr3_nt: TGTGCCACCAGCAGAGATTTTTGGATGGTTGAGGCAGAACAAGAGACCCAGTACTTC

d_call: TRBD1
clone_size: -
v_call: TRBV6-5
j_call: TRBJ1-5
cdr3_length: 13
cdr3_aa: CASTQTGTQPQHF
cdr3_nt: TGTGCCAGCACTCAGACAGGGACTCAGCCCCAGCATTTT

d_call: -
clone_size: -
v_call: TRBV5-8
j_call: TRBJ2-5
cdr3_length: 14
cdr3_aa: CASSLDERGLAQYF
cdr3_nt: TGTGCCAGCAGCTTGGACGAAAGGGGGTTGGCCCAGTACTTC

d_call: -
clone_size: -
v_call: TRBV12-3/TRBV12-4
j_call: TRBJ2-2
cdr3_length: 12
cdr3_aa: CASTPNTGELFF
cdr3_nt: TGTGCCAGCACCCCTAACACCGGGGAGCTGTTTTTT

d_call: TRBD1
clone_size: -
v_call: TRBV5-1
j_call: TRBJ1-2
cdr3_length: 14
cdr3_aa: CASATGQVSYGYTF
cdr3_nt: TGCGCCAGCGCGACGGGACAGGTCTCCTACGGCTACACCTTC

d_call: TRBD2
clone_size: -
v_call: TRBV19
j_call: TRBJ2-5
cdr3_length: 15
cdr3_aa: CASSMGAGVRETQYF
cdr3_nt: TGTGCCAGTAGTATGGGAGCGGGAGTTCGGGAGACCCAGTACTTC

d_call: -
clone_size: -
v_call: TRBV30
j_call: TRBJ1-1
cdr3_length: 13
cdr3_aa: CAWGPNLNTEAFF
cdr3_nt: TGTGCCTGGGGACCAAACTTGAACACTGAAGCTTTCTTT

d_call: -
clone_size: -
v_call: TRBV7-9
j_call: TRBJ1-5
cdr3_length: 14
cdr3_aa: CASSSINSNQPQHF
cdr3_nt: TGTGCCAGCAGCTCCATCAATAGCAATCAGCCCCAGCATTTT

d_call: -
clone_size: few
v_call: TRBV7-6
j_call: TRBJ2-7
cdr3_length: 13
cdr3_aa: CASSTKDSPEQYF
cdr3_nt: TGTGCCAGCAGCACTAAGGACAGCCCCGAGCAGTACTTC

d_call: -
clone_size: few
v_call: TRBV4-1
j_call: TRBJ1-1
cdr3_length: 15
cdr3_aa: CASSQEWELNTEAFF
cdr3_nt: TGCGCCAGCAGCCAAGAATGGGAGCTAAACACTGAAGCTTTCTTT

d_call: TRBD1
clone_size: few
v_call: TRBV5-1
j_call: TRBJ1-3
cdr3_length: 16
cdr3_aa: CASSFGAGGSGNTIYF
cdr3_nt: TGCGCCAGCAGCTTCGGGGCAGGGGGATCTGGAAACACCATATATTTT

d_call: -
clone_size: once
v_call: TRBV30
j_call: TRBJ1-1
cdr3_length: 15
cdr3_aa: CAWSVLAGGNTEAFF
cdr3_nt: TGTGCCTGGAGTGTACTGGCCGGGGGGAACACTGAAGCTTTCTTT

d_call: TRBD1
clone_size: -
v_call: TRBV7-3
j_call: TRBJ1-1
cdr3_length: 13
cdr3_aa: CASSPNRGQGVFF
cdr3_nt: TGTGCCAGCAGCCCGAATAGGGGACAGGGGGTGTTCTTT

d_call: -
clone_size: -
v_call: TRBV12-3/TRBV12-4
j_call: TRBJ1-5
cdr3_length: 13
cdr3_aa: CASSFDRNQPQHF
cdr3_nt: TGTGCCAGCAGTTTTGACAGAAATCAGCCCCAGCATTTT

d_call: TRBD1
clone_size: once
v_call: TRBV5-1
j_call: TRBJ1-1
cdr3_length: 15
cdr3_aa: CASSTGQVMNTEAFF
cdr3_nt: TGCGCCAGCAGCACGGGACAGGTCATGAACACTGAAGCTTTCTTT

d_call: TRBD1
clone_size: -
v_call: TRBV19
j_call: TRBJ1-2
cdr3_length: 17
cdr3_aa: CASSSLSGTGELYGYTF
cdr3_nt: TGTGCCAGTAGTAGTCTTTCGGGGACAGGGGAACTTTATGGCTACACCTTC

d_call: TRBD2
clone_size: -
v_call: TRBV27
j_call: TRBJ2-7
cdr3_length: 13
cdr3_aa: CASSFGTSYEQYF
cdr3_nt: TGTGCCAGCAGTTTTGGGACTAGCTACGAGCAGTACTTC

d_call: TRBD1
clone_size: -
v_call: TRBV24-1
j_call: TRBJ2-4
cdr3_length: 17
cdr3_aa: CATSDWGQRIAKNIQYF
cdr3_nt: TGTGCCACCAGTGATTGGGGACAGCGGATAGCCAAAAACATTCAGTACTTC

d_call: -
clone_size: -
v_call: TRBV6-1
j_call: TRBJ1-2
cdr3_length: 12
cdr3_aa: CASSEQGAGYTF
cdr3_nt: TGTGCCAGCAGTGAACAGGGCGCGGGCTACACCTTC

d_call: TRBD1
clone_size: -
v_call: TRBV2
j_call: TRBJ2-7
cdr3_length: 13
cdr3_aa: CASIVDRYYEQYF
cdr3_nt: TGTGCCAGCATTGTGGACAGGTACTACGAGCAGTACTTC

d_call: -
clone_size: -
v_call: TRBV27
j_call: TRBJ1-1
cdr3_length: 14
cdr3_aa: CASSKQPPGTEAFF
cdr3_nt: TGTGCCAGCAGTAAACAACCCCCCGGGACTGAAGCTTTCTTT

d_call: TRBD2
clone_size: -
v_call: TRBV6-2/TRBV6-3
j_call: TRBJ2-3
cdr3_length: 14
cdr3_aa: CASSSNSGGTSQYF
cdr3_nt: TGTGCCAGCAGTTCCAATAGCGGGGGAACCTCGCAGTATTTT

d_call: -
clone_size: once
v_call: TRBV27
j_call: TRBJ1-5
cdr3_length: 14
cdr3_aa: CASRRTAGGQPQHF
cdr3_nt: TGTGCCAGCAGGAGGACGGCCGGGGGACAGCCCCAGCATTTT

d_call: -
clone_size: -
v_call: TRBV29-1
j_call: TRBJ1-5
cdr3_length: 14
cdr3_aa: CSVGARDSNQPQHF
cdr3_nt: TGCAGCGTTGGGGCCCGCGATAGCAATCAGCCCCAGCATTTT

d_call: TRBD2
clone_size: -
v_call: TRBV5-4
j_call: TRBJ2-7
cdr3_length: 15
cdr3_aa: CASRGPGTSGYEQYF
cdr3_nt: TGTGCCAGCAGGGGACCCGGGACTAGCGGCTACGAGCAGTACTTC